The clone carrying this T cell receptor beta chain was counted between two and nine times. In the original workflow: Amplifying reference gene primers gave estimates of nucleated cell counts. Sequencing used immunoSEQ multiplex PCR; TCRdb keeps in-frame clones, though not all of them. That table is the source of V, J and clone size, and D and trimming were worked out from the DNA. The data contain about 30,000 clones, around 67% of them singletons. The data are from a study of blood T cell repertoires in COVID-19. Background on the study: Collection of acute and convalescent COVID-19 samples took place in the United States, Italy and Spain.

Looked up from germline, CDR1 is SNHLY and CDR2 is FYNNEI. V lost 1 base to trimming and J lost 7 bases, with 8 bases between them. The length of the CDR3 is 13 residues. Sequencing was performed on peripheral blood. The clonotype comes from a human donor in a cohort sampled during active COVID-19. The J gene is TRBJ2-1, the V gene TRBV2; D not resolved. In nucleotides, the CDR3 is TGTGCCAGCAGTGAAGTGTCCGAGAATGAGCAGTTCTTC. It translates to CASSEVSENEQFF.